What follows are 8 T cell receptor beta chains derived from one specimen sequenced in a study of OX40 agonist ivuxolimab in advanced cancers. The assay was immunoSEQ multiplex PCR, and TCRdb's table has in-frame clones only and misses some. The table records roughly 100,000 clones, approximately 92% of them present only once. The sample here was CD4+ or CD8+ T cells sorted from blood, taken in a trial of the OX40 agonist ivuxolimab. The receptors were gathered from an adult with an advanced solid tumor such as melanoma, head and neck, liver or kidney cancer.

V is TRBV4-3 and J is TRBJ2-2, with D unresolved. The CDR3 is 12 amino acids. CDR1 and CDR2 (germline): LGHNA, YSLEER. The ends were cut back, 1 base at V and 7 bases at J, with 4 bases in the middle. CDR3 sequence reads: CASSQVFGELFF. The CDR3 DNA sequence: TGCGCCAGCAGCCAAGTATTCGGGGAGCTGTTTTTT.

This chain joins TRBV27 and TRBJ2-1, with TRBD2 matching 8 bases. The CDR3 has 14 residues. V lost 5 bases to trimming and J lost 3 bases; unmatched junction nucleotides: 3. Germline CDR1 and CDR2: MNHEY and SMNVEV (reference sequence). The CDR3 nucleotides are TGTGCCAGCAGTACCCGGGGGGGCTACAATGAGCAGTTCTTC. Translating gives CASSTRGGYNEQFF.

This clone was detected only once. The rearrangement links TRBV4-1 to TRBJ2-1, with D possibly TRBD1 on 5 matching bases. With 1 base removed from V and 1 base from J, the gap between germline ends came to 8 bases. The CDR3 runs 15 residues. Germline CDR1 reads MGHRA; CDR2 reads YSYEKL. In nucleotides, the CDR3 is TGCGCCAGCAGCCAAGTACAGGTATCCTACAATGAGCAGTTCTTC. Amino acid sequence: CASSQVQVSYNEQFF.

The chain couples TRBV9 to TRBJ1-1; D possibly corresponds to TRBD1 (6 bases). Germline V gene data show CDR1 as SGDLS and CDR2 as YYNGEE. V was pared by 5 bases and J by 0 bases, with 23 bases between. The CDR3 extends over 18 amino acids. The CDR3 sequence is CASSFNRGRGIMNTEAFF. The CDR3 coding sequence is TGTGCCAGCAGTTTTAATCGTGGCAGGGGTATTATGAACACTGAAGCTTTCTTT.

This sequence joins TRBV4-3 and TRBJ2-3; D unresolved. The CDR3 covers 14 residues. With 0 bases removed from V and 2 bases from J, the gap between germline ends came to 6 bases. Germline V CDR1 and CDR2: LGHNA, YSLEER. The CDR3 DNA reads TGCGCCAGCAGCCAAGAACTGGTCACAGATACGCAGTATTTT. Amino acid sequence: CASSQELVTDTQYF.

The V call is TRBV6-1, the J call TRBJ2-7; perhaps D is TRBD1 or TRBD2 (5 bases each). V dropped 2 bases and J dropped 3 bases, with 8 bases sitting between them. The CDR3 is made up of 13 amino acids. CDR1 MNHNS and CDR2 SASEGT come from the germline V gene. The DNA of the CDR3 is TGTGCCAGCAGTGAATGGGGGAACTACGAGCAGTACTTC. Translation gives CASSEWGNYEQYF.

In DNA form, the CDR3 reads TGTGCCAGCAGCTTGACTAGCGGGGTGCCGGATGAGCAGTTCTTC. Protein: CASSLTSGVPDEQFF. The V and J genes are TRBV5-6 and TRBJ2-1, with 10 bases that match TRBD2. Germline values: CDR1 SGHDT, CDR2 YYEEEE. The V and J ends lost 1 base and 8 bases, in that order; junction bases with no gene match: 6. This CDR3 has 15 amino acids.

V gene TRBV7-8 combines with J gene TRBJ2-5; D gene ambiguous. CDR3 size: 15 residues. V was pared by 5 bases and J by 1 base, with 14 bases between. The germline CDR1 and CDR2 sequences are SGHVS and FQNEAQ. The CDR3 bases are TGTGCCAGCAGCAAACCCCGTGGGCTCCAAGAGACCCAGTACTTC. It codes for CASSKPRGLQETQYF.